This T cell receptor (beta chain) was profiled in a study of blood T cell repertoires in COVID-19. This CDR3 is 14 amino acids long. The germline CDR1 and CDR2 sequences are SQVTM and ANQGSEA. Trimming cost V 4 bases and J 5 bases; bases outside gene matches: 8. Some clones are missing from TCRdb's copy, which holds only in-frame ones; the method was immunoSEQ multiplex PCR. The sample has tens of thousands of clones, 85% seen once. The sample consisted of peripheral blood. This sequence joins TRBV29-1 and TRBJ1-5; 7 bases agree with TRBD1. This TCR was recovered from a man aged 65 to 85 with acute or convalescent COVID-19. CDR3 loop: CSVVWQGVDQPQHF. DNA for the CDR3: TGCAGCGTTGTGTGGCAGGGGGTGGATCAGCCCCAGCATTTT. Full variable domain (rest looked up from reference TRBV29-1 and TRBJ1-5): SAVISQKPSRDICQRGTSLTIQCQVDSQVTMMFWYRQQPGQSLTLIATANQGSEATYESGFVIDKFPISRPNLTFSTLTVSNMSPEDSSIYLCSVVWQGVDQPQHFGDGTRLSIL.